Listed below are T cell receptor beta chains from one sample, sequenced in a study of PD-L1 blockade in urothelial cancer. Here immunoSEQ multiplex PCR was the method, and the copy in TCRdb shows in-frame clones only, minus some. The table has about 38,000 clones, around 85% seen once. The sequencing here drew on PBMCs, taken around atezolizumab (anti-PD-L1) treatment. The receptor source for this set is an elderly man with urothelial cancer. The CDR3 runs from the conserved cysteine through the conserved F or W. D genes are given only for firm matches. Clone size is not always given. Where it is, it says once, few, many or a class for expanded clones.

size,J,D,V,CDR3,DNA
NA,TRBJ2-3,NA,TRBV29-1,CSVGTGFTDTQYF,TGCAGCGTTGGTACAGGATTCACAGATACGCAGTATTTT
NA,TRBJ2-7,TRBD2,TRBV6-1,CASMVRAGGPYEQYF,TGTGCCAGCATGGTTAGAGCGGGAGGGCCCTACGAGCAGTACTTC
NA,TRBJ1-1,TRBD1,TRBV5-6,CVSSLDRAGAEAFF,TGTGTCAGCAGCCTGGACAGGGCCGGAGCTGAAGCTTTCTTT
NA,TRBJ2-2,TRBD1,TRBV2,CASQGASAGELFF,TGTGCCAGCCAGGGGGCTTCGGCCGGGGAGCTGTTTTTT
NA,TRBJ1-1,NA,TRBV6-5,CASSLDGLTTEAFF,TGTGCCAGCAGTCTCGACGGGTTGACCACTGAAGCTTTCTTT
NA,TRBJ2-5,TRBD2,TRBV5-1,CASSRGLAEETQYF,TGCGCCAGCAGCAGGGGACTAGCGGAAGAGACCCAGTACTTC
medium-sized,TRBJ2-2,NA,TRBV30,CAWSVPGVSGELFF,TGTGCCTGGAGTGTACCCGGGGTCAGCGGGGAGCTGTTTTTT
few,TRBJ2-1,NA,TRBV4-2,CASSRTRGDEQFF,TGTGCCAGCAGCCGGACTCGGGGAGACGAGCAGTTCTTC
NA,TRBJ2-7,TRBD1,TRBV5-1,CASSLDRYEQYF,TGCGCCAGCAGTTTGGACAGGTACGAGCAGTACTTC
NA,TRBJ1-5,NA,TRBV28,CATRGRGQPQHF,TGTGCCACCCGAGGGCGGGGTCAGCCCCAGCATTTT
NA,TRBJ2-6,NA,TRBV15,CATSRDGGTGANVLTF,TGTGCCACCAGCAGAGACGGAGGGACTGGGGCCAACGTCCTGACTTTC
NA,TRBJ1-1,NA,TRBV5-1,CASTLTGGGLTEAFF,TGCGCCAGCACCCTCACCGGGGGGGGCTTAACTGAAGCTTTCTTT
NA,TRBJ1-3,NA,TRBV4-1,CASSQGVDRRGNTIYF,TGCGCCAGCAGCCAAGGCGTGGACAGACGTGGAAACACCATATATTTT
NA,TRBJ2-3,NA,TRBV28,CAVSRLGGEDTQYF,TGTGCCGTTTCCAGGTTAGGGGGTGAAGATACGCAGTATTTT
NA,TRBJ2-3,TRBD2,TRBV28,CASSGGGLHTDTQYF,TGTGCCAGCAGTGGGGGGGGACTTCACACAGATACGCAGTATTTT
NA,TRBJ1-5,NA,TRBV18,CASSPEGGGNQPQHF,TGTGCCAGCTCACCCGAGGGTGGGGGCAATCAGCCCCAGCATTTT
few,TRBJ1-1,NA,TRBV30,CAWISGGTEAFF,TGTGCCTGGATATCTGGAGGGACTGAAGCTTTCTTT
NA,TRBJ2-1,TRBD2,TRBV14,CASSHRSTLLAGLNEQFF,TGTGCCAGCAGCCACCGCTCAACCCTCCTAGCGGGATTGAATGAGCAGTTCTTC
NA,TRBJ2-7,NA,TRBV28,CASSSPTETLTYEQYF,TGTGCCAGCAGTTCACCTACAGAGACCCTTACCTACGAGCAGTACTTC
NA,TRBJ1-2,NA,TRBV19,CASTRQKNYGYTF,TGTGCCAGCACCCGACAGAAAAACTATGGCTACACCTTC
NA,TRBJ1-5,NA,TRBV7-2,CASSLPGYSNQPQHF,TGTGCCAGCAGCCTCCCCGGGTATAGCAATCAGCCCCAGCATTTT
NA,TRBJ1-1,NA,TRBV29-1,CSVREIQNTEAFF,TGCAGCGTTCGGGAGATCCAGAACACTGAAGCTTTCTTT
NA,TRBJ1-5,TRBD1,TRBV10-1,CASSIPGTGGYNQPQHF,TGCGCCAGCAGCATCCCCGGGACAGGGGGCTACAATCAGCCCCAGCATTTT
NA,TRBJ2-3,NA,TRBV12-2,CASRLVSIRGISTDTQYF,TGTGCAAGTCGCTTAGTAAGCATCCGGGGTATCAGCACAGATACGCAGTATTTT
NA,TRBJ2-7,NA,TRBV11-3,CASSSRTHHRARSYEQYF,TGTGCCAGCAGCTCCCGGACTCACCACAGGGCGCGCTCCTACGAGCAGTACTTC
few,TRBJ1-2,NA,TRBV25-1,CASSEMAGLNGYTF,TGTGCCAGCAGTGAAATGGCGGGCTTAAATGGCTACACCTTC
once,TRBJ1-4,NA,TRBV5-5,CASSGGKSGGRGEKLFF,TGTGCCAGCAGCGGGGGGAAAAGCGGGGGGCGAGGAGAAAAACTGTTTTTT
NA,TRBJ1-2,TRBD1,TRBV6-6,CASSSTGQGGGYTF,TGTGCCAGCAGTTCCACAGGACAGGGCGGAGGCTACACCTTC
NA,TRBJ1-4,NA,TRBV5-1,CASSFQGRSEKLFF,TGCGCCAGCAGCTTTCAGGGAAGGAGTGAAAAACTGTTTTTT
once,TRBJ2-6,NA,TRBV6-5,CASSYAGVSLLTF,TGTGCCAGTAGTTACGCAGGGGTGAGCCTCCTGACTTTC
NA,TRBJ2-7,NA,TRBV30,CAWSAEQGYEQYF,TGTGCCTGGAGTGCTGAACAGGGCTACGAGCAGTACTTC
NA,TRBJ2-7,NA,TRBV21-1,CASSRRPGVYEQYF,TGTGCCAGCAGCAGGCGGCCCGGCGTCTACGAGCAGTACTTC
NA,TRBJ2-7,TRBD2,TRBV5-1,CASRTSGTSGFHEQYF,TGCGCCAGCAGAACTTCCGGGACTAGCGGGTTCCACGAGCAGTACTTC
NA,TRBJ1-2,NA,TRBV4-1,CASSQEGQTNYGYTF,TGCGCCAGCAGCCAAGAGGGCCAAACTAACTATGGCTACACCTTC
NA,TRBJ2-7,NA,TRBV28,CASVRKRSGYEQYF,TGTGCCAGCGTTCGGAAGAGGTCGGGGTACGAGCAGTACTTC
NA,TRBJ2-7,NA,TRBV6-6,CASTSVRGEQYF,TGTGCCAGCACCTCCGTCCGAGGGGAGCAGTACTTC
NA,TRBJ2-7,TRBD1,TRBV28,CATRVGQYYEQYF,TGTGCCACTAGAGTGGGACAGTACTACGAGCAGTACTTC
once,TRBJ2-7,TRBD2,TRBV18,CASYAGGDEQYF,TGTGCCAGCTATGCGGGGGGGGACGAGCAGTACTTC
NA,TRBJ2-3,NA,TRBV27,CASSLSRRGTDTQYF,TGTGCCAGCAGTTTATCGAGGAGGGGTACAGATACGCAGTATTTT
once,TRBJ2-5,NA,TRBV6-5,CASSVQGFGETQYF,TGTGCCAGCAGTGTCCAGGGTTTTGGGGAGACCCAGTACTTC
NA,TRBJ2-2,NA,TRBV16,CASSQSIDTGELFF,TGTGCCAGCAGCCAATCAATAGACACCGGGGAGCTGTTTTTT